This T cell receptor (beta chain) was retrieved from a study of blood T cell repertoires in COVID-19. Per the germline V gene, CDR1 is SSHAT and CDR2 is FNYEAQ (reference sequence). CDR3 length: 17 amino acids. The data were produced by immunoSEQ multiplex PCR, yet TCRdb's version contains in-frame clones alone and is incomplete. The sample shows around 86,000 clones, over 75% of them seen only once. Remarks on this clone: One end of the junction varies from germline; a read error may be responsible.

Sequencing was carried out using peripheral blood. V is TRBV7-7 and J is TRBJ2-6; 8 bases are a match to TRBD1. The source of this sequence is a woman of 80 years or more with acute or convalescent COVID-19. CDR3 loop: CASSSSGGPSGANVLTF. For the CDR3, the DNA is TGTGCTAGCAGCTCCTCAGGGGGCCCCTCTGGAGCCAACGTCCTGACTTTC.